What follows are 14 T cell receptor beta chains derived from one specimen sequenced in a study of blood T cell repertoires in COVID-19. Assay: immunoSEQ multiplex PCR; the TCRdb copy retains only in-frame clones and omits some. The table includes approximately 280,000 clones, roughly 89% detected once. Sequencing was done on a sample of peripheral blood. These receptors all come from a middle-aged man with acute or convalescent COVID-19.

This clone was seen a single time. The chain joins TRBV6-5 to TRBJ2-7, with a tentative D call TRBD1 (5 bases). Germline CDR1 MNHEY, CDR2 SVGAGI. The CDR3 covers 14 residues. V lost 2 bases to trimming and J lost 1 base, with 9 bases between them. The CDR3 region is CASSYSRQSYEQYF. The CDR3 coding sequence is TGTGCCAGCAGTTACAGTCGACAGTCCTACGAGCAGTACTTC.

This rearrangement joins TRBV9 to TRBJ1-3; no clear D. Germline V gene data show CDR1 as SGDLS and CDR2 as YYNGEE. The CDR3 spans 14 residues. Trimming removed 2 bases at V and 0 bases at J, with 6 bases between. The CDR3 spells CASSVTSSGNTIYF. CDR3 coding DNA: TGTGCCAGCAGCGTTACGAGCTCTGGAAACACCATATATTTT.

This clone was seen more than once but under ten times. The V and J genes are TRBV19 and TRBJ1-2, with 8 bases fitting TRBD1. The CDR3 length is 17 residues. The V gene's germline CDR1 is LNHDA and CDR2 SQIVND (reference sequence). Trimming removed 5 bases from V and 4 bases from J; junction bases left unmatched: 15. The CDR3 DNA reads as TGTGCCAGTAGTCTGGGGGACAGGTCCCCGAGGGGCTATGGCTACACCTTC. This codes for CASSLGDRSPRGYGYTF. The variable domain in full, with the rest retrieved from reference TRBV19 and TRBJ1-2, is DGGITQSPKYLFRKEGQNVTLSCEQNLNHDAMYWYRQDPGQGLRLIYYSQIVNDFQKGDIAEGYSVSREKKESFPLTVTSAQKNPTAFYLCASSLGDRSPRGYGYTFGSGTRLTVV.

The genes are TRBV4-2 and TRBJ2-3, with a weak D call TRBD2 (5 bases). Trimming took off 0 bases at V and 0 bases at J, with 7 bases between the two ends. Germline values: CDR1 LGHNA, CDR2 YNFKEQ. The CDR3 consists of 15 residues. The CDR3 region is CASSQDPGSTDTQYF. CDR3 DNA sequence: TGTGCCAGCAGCCAAGATCCGGGGAGCACAGATACGCAGTATTTT.

As for this clone: The junction departs from germline at one end; a sequencing error may be responsible. This rearrangement joins TRBV7-7 to TRBJ2-5, with 11 bases matching TRBD2. Germline V gives CDR1 SSHAT, CDR2 FNYEAQ (reference sequence). The CDR3 contains 15 residues. CDR3 sequence reads: CASSRTSGLGGTQYF. For the CDR3, the DNA is TGTGCTAGCAGCCGGACTAGCGGGCTCGGAGGGACCCAGTACTTC.

This clone turned up a few times. The chain uses TRBV7-3 and TRBJ2-2; D remains ambiguous. CDR3 length equals 15 residues. Germline V gene lookup returns CDR1 SGHTA and CDR2 FQGTGA. V gave up 5 bases and J gave up 5 bases, with 15 bases separating them. CDR3 nucleotide sequence: TGTGCCAGCAGCACGGGTCCTGGTGCGACCGGGGAGCTGTTTTTT. Its protein product is CASSTGPGATGELFF. The whole variable domain, filled in from reference TRBV7-3 and TRBJ2-2, reads GAGVSQTPSNKVTEKGKYVELRCDPISGHTALYWYRQSLGQGPEFLIYFQGTGAADDSGLPNDRFFAVRPEGSVSTLKIQRTERGDSAVYLCASSTGPGATGELFFGEGSRLTVL.

V is TRBV27 and J is TRBJ1-2, with 7 nucleotides matching TRBD1. V lost 11 bases to trimming and J lost 4 bases; unmatched junction nucleotides: 7. Germline CDR1 and CDR2: MNHEY and SMNVEV (reference sequence). This CDR3 is built from 12 residues. The CDR3: CAVHRGPYGYTF. For the CDR3, the DNA is TGTGCCGTTCACAGGGGCCCCTATGGCTACACCTTC.

This rearrangement joins TRBV3-1 (or the pseudogene TRBV3-2) to TRBJ1-1; D uncertain. V lost 2 bases, J lost 1 base, and 8 bases lay in between. Germline lookup yields CDR1 LGHDT and CDR2 YNNKEL (reference sequence). The CDR3 is 14 residues long. The CDR3 DNA is TGTGCCAGCAGCCAAACAACAGCGAACACTGAAGCTTTCTTT. Translated, it gives CASSQTTANTEAFF.

The genes are TRBV19 and TRBJ1-1, with D perhaps TRBD1 (6 bases). Germline values: CDR1 LNHDA, CDR2 SQIVND (reference sequence). V was clipped by 1 base and J by 4 bases, with 7 bases between them. The CDR3 length is 13 residues. In DNA, the CDR3 is TGTGCCAGTAGTATAGCCAGGGGCACTGAAGCTTTCTTT. This codes for CASSIARGTEAFF. Together with reference TRBV19 and TRBJ1-1, the CDR3 gives the full variable domain: DGGITQSPKYLFRKEGQNVTLSCEQNLNHDAMYWYRQDPGQGLRLIYYSQIVNDFQKGDIAEGYSVSREKKESFPLTVTSAQKNPTAFYLCASSIARGTEAFFGQGTRLTVV.

CDR3 residues: CASSQEGRSYNEQFF. The CDR3 DNA is TGCGCCAGCAGCCAAGAGGGGCGCTCCTACAATGAGCAGTTCTTC. V usage is TRBV4-1 and J usage is TRBJ2-1, with D maybe TRBD1 (5 bases). Germline CDR1 and CDR2: MGHRA and YSYEKL. V lost 0 bases, J lost 0 bases, and 6 bases lay in between. The CDR3 is made up of 15 amino acids.

Comments on this clone: At one end the junction does not follow the germline gene, possibly because of a read error. Other DNA sequences in this specimen translate into the identical CDR3. V usage is TRBV6-5 and J usage is TRBJ1-6; 8 bases map to TRBD1. The germline CDR1 and CDR2 sequences are MNHEY and SVGAGI. The CDR3 loop spans 13 amino acids. The CDR3 region is CASRRQGNSPLHF. CDR3 coding DNA: TGTGCCAGCAGGCGACAGGGGAATTCACCCCTCCACTTC.

J is TRBJ2-2 and V is TRBV5-8; 11 bases agree with TRBD1. The germline V gene encodes CDR1 SGHTS and CDR2 YDEGEE. V lost 5 bases and J lost 2; bases outside the gene matches: 11. CDR3 length: 18 amino acids. The CDR3 here is CASRRLRTGGFNTGELFF. The DNA of the CDR3 is TGTGCCAGCAGGCGCCTCAGGACAGGGGGCTTCAACACCGGGGAGCTGTTTTTT.

The sample holds many counts of this clone. The genes are TRBV7-9 and TRBJ2-1, with TRBD2 identical over 7 bases. Per the germline V gene, CDR1 is SEHNR and CDR2 is FQNEAQ (reference sequence). The CDR3 consists of 14 residues. The J segment lost 5 bases and the V segment lost 1 base, leaving 2 bases of the junction unmatched. CDR3 region: CASSLGGGDNEQFF. The CDR3 coding sequence is TGTGCCAGCAGCTTAGGGGGAGGGGACAATGAGCAGTTCTTC.

The chain combines TRBV6-5 with TRBJ2-7; no clear D. Germline CDR1 reads MNHEY; CDR2 reads SVGAGI. Trimming removed 8 bases at V and 4 bases at J, with 9 bases between. The CDR3 extends over 11 amino acids. The CDR3 protein is CASYNNYEQYF. CDR3 nucleotides: TGTGCCAGCTACAATAATTACGAGCAGTACTTC.